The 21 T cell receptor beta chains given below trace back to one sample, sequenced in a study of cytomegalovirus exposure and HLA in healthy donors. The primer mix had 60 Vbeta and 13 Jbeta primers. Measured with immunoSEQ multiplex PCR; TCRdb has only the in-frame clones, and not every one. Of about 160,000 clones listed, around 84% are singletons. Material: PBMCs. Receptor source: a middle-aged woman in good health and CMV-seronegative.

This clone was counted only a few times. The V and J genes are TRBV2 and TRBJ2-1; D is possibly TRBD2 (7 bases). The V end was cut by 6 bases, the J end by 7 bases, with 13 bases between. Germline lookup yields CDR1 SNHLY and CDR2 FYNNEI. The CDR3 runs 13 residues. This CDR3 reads CASRTGGGNEQFF. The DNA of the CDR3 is TGTGCCAGCAGGACGGGGGGCGGGAATGAGCAGTTCTTC.

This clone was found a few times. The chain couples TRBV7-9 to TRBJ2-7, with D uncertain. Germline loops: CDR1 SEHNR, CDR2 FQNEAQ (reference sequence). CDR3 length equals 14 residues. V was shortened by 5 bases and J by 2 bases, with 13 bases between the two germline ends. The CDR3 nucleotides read TGTGCCAGCAGCAGTAGTTCGGTCCCCTACGAGCAGTACTTC. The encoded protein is CASSSSSVPYEQYF.

CDR3 nucleotide sequence: TGCGCCAGCAGCCTCACGGACTCTGAAAAACTGTTTTTT. Translated, it gives CASSLTDSEKLFF. J is TRBJ1-4 and V is TRBV4-1; no reliable D call. The germline V gene encodes CDR1 MGHRA and CDR2 YSYEKL. V lost 4 bases to trimming and J lost 7 bases, with 10 bases between them. The CDR3 contains 13 residues.

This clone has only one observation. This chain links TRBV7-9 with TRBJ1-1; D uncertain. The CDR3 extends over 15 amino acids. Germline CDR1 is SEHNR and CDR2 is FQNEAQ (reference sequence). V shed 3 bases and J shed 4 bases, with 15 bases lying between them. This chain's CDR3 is CASSFPGGEATEAFF. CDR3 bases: TGTGCCAGCAGCTTCCCCGGCGGGGAAGCCACTGAAGCTTTCTTT.

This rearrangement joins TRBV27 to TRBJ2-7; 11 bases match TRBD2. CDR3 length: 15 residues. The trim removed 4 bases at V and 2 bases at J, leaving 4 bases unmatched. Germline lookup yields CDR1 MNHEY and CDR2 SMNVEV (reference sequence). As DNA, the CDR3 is TGTGCCAGCAGTTCCCTAGCGGGGGGCGCCTACGAGCAGTACTTC. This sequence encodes CASSSLAGGAYEQYF.

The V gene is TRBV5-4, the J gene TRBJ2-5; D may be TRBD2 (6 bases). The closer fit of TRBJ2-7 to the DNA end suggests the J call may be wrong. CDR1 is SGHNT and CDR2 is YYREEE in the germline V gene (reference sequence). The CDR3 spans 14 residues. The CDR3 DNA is TGTGCCAGCAGCGGAGCGGGTCCCAGGTACGAGCAGTACTTC. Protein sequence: CASSGAGPRYEQYF.

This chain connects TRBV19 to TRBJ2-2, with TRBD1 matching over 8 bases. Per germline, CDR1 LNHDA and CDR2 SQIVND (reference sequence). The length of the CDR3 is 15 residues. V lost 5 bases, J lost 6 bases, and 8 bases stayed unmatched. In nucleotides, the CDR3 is TGTGCCAGTAGTCTTCAGGGGGCGGTTGCCGGGGAGCTGTTTTTT. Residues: CASSLQGAVAGELFF.

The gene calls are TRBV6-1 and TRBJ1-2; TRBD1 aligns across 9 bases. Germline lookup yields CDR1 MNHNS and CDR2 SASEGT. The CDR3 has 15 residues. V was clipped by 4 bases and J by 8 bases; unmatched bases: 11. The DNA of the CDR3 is TGTGCCAGCAGTGCCGGGACAGGGCTACAGAGGGGCTACACCTTC. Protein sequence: CASSAGTGLQRGYTF.

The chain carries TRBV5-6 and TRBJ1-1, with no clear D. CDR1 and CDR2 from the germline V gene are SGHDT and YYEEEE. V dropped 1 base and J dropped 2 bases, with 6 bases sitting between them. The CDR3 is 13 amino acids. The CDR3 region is CASSLTVNTEAFF. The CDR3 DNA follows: TGTGCCAGCAGCTTGACAGTCAACACTGAAGCTTTCTTT.

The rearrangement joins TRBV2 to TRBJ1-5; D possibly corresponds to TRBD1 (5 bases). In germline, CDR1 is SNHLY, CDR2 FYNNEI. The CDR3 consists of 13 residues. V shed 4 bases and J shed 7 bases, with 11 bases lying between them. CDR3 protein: CASSGGFLQPQHF. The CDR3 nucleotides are TGTGCCAGCAGTGGGGGCTTCCTCCAGCCCCAGCATTTT.

The CDR3 loop is CASSQNTEAFF. The CDR3 DNA reads as TGTGCCAGCTCTCAGAACACTGAAGCTTTCTTT. The V and J genes are TRBV18 and TRBJ1-1, with D unclear. The CDR3 length is 11 residues. Germline V gives CDR1 KGHSH, CDR2 LQKENI. V lost 6 bases to trimming and J lost 1 base, with 3 bases between them.

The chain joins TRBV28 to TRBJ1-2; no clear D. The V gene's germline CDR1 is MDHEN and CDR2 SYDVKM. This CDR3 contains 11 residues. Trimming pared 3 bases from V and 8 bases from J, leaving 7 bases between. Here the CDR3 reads CASSLTEGYTF. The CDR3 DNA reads TGTGCCAGCAGTTTGACGGAGGGCTACACCTTC.

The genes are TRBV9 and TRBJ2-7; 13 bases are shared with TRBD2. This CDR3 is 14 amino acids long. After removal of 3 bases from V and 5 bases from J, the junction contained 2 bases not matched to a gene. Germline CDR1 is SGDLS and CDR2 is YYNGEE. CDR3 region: CASSGTSGGDEQYF. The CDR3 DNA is TGTGCCAGCAGCGGGACTAGCGGGGGCGACGAGCAGTACTTC.

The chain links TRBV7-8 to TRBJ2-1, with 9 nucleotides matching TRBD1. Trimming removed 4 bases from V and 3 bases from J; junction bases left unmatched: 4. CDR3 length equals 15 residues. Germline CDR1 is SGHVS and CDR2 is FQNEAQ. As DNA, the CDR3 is TGTGCCAGCAGCTCCGGGACAGGGAGCTACAATGAGCAGTTCTTC. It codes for CASSSGTGSYNEQFF.

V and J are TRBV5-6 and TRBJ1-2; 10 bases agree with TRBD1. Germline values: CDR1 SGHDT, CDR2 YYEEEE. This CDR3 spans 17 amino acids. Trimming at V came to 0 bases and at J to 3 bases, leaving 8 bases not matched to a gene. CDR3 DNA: TGTGCCAGCAGCTTGGCTACTCGACAGGGGGCAGACTATGGCTACACCTTC. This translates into CASSLATRQGADYGYTF.

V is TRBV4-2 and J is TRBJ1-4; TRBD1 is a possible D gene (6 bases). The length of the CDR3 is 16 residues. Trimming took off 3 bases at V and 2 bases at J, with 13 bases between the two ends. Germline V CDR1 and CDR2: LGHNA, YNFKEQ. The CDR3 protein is CASSQAVGATNEKLFF. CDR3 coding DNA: TGTGCCAGCAGCCAGGCCGTGGGGGCTACTAATGAAAAACTGTTTTTT.

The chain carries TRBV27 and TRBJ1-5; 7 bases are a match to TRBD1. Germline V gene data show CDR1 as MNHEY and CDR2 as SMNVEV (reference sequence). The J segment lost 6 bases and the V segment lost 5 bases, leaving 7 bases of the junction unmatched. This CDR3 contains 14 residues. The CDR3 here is CASSPLTGRQPQHF. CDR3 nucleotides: TGTGCCAGCAGTCCCCTGACAGGGCGTCAGCCCCAGCATTTT.

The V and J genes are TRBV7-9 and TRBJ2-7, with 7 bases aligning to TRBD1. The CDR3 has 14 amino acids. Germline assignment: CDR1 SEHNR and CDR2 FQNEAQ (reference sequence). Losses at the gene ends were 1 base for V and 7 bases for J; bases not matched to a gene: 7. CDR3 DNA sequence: TGTGCCAGCAGCTTAGGGGGGACAGCAGGGGAGCAGTACTTC. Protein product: CASSLGGTAGEQYF.

CDR3 nucleotides: TGTGCCAGCAGCACATACCGCGGTTCTTTCTTT. Its protein is CASSTYRGSFF. The chain uses TRBV5-8 and TRBJ1-1; D gene uncertain. The V end was cut by 4 bases, the J end by 12 bases, with 13 bases between. There are 11 residues in the CDR3. Germline V gene sequence: CDR1 SGHTS, CDR2 YDEGEE.

The CDR3 DNA follows: TGTGCCAGCAGTGAAACAGATAGCAATCAGCCCCAGCATTTT. Translating gives CASSETDSNQPQHF. The rearrangement uses TRBV6-1 and TRBJ1-5; D is ambiguous. This CDR3 is 14 amino acids long. V dropped 2 bases and J dropped 0 bases, with 5 bases sitting between them. From germline, CDR1 is MNHNS and CDR2 SASEGT.

The CDR3 sequence: CASSEFQGTNTEAFF. The CDR3 coding sequence is TGTGCCAGCAGTGAATTTCAGGGGACGAACACTGAAGCTTTCTTT. The gene calls are TRBV2 and TRBJ1-1; a weak D match, TRBD1 (6 bases). The length of the CDR3 is 15 residues. Germline V CDR1 and CDR2: SNHLY, FYNNEI. The V and J ends lost 2 bases and 1 base respectively, with 11 bases between them.